This T cell receptor beta chain stems from a study of blood T cell repertoires in COVID-19. Across the whole study: Samples representing acute and convalescent COVID-19 were sourced from the United States, Italy and Spain. The analysed material was cDNA or gDNA that came from T cells, B-cell-depleted T cells, or PBMCs.

In the source study's methods: For nucleated cells, counts were estimated from reference gene primer amplification. Assay used: immunoSEQ multiplex PCR; TCRdb lists only in-frame clones, some missing. V and J calls and clone size are those listed in that table; D and trimming were worked out from the DNA. The sample has under 130,000 clones; approximately 89% are singletons. The TCR was taken from a woman of 80 years or more in a cohort sampled during active COVID-19. Sequences were obtained from peripheral blood.

The chain's CDR3 is CASSQTPGTRAYEQYF. CDR3 DNA: TGTGCCAGCAGCCAAACCCCCGGGACTAGAGCATACGAGCAGTACTTC. V and J are TRBV3-1 (or the pseudogene TRBV3-2) and TRBJ2-7; 8 bases map to TRBD2. The germline V gene has CDR1 LGHDT and CDR2 YNNKEL (reference sequence). Losses at the gene ends were 2 bases for V and 4 bases for J; bases not matched to a gene: 10. The CDR3 is made up of 16 amino acids.